This section outlines one TCR beta chain sequence together with its context. Its specificity is unknown. These data come from a study of T-cell memory formation after mild COVID-19. Study-wide context: Most TCR clusters belonged to a single donor.

From the 5' RACE reads, TCRdb called clonotypes with MiXCR, one entry per CDR3 protein. The sample records about 57,000 distinct CDR3 sequences, roughly an eighth being singletons. Looked up from germline, CDR1 is SGHTA and CDR2 is FQGNSA. J was trimmed by 8 bases and V by 1 base; bases with no gene match: 2. The length of the CDR3 is 13 residues. Findings of the study overall: Among contracting clones, CD4+ were mainly CM/EM and CD8+ enriched in EMRA. Cross-reactive memory seemingly joined, as some responding clones were found in pre-infection memory.

The sequence came from a man aged 18 to 35 who had mild COVID-19 (a few samples of this study predate the infection). Cell type and time point are not known. V and J are TRBV7-2 and TRBJ2-7; TRBD1 matches 10 bases. Sequenced input: PBMCs or a T cell subset sorted from them (not recorded which). CDR3 region: CASSLGTGGKQYF. For the CDR3, the DNA is TGTGCCAGCAGCTTAGGGACAGGGGGTAAGCAGTACTTC. Filled out from reference TRBV7-2 and TRBJ2-7, the complete variable domain reads GAGVSQSPSNKVTEKGKDVELRCDPISGHTALYWYRQSLGQGLEFLIYFQGNSAPDKSGLPSDRFSAERTGGSVSTLTIQRTQQEDSAVYLCASSLGTGGKQYFGPGTRLTVT.